This is a list of T cell receptor beta chains from one sample in a study of T cell repertoires in cytomegalovirus infection. Each CDR3 protein is one row after TCRdb ran MiXCR on the reads. Among 510,000 or so distinct CDR3 sequences, approximately 25% were seen once, and the ten largest hold less than 15%. Sequenced: PBMCs. Receptor source: a human donor in good health (CMV status not recorded). Some clones in this sample may be carry-over from other donors' samples. The CDR3 runs from the conserved cysteine through the conserved F or W.

TRBV20-1	TRBJ2-1	CSVRLAEATHEQFF
TRBV10-3	TRBJ2-5	CAISGDFQETQYF
TRBV12-3/TRBV12-4	TRBJ2-1	CASSLETPWNEQFF
TRBV7-3	TRBJ1-1	CASSLTGGGGTEAFF
TRBV7-3	TRBJ1-1	CASSLQGGFMNTEAFF
TRBV20-1	TRBJ2-5	CSASLAGGTKQETQYF
TRBV9	TRBJ2-7	CASSEGTGMAYEQYF
TRBV20-1	TRBJ2-1	CSARDRETSYNEQFF
TRBV30	TRBJ2-7	CAWSVGYEQYF
TRBV15	TRBJ1-5	CATSREIRDSGNQPQHF
TRBV7-4	TRBJ1-4	CASSLEDGNEKLFF
TRBV7-7	TRBJ2-3	CASSARLFTLDTQYF
TRBV7-2	TRBJ2-2	CASSLLLGGAGELFF
TRBV15	TRBJ1-6	CATSRDNRASYSPLHF
TRBV6-1	TRBJ2-1	CASTLYNEQFF
TRBV28	TRBJ2-2	CASSSPWGGQGNTGELFF
TRBV12-3/TRBV12-4	TRBJ2-2	CASSRLEGTGELFF
TRBV30	TRBJ2-2	CAWRGLAGPGELFF
TRBV7-8	TRBJ1-1	CASSHTRDTEAFF
TRBV7-2	TRBJ1-6	CASSLGAGSNSPLHF
TRBV6-1	TRBJ2-3	CASRLAARTDTQYF
TRBV11-3	TRBJ2-3	CASKDRNSDTQYF
TRBV7-8	TRBJ2-5	CASSFYGQAGLETQYF
TRBV3-1	TRBJ1-5	CASSQEGETAHNQPQHF
TRBV20-1	TRBJ2-3	CSARDLGVSTDTQYF
TRBV12-3/TRBV12-4	TRBJ1-5	CASSARDRVVPQHF
TRBV4-1	TRBJ1-1	CASSQIRQGARNTEAFF
TRBV7-2	TRBJ1-5	CASSSDSNQPQHF
TRBV29-1	TRBJ1-1	CSVVDRRNTEAFF
TRBV20-1	TRBJ1-5	CSAGSAGVEGKPQHF
TRBV7-6	TRBJ2-2	CASSPLQGAGTGELFF
TRBV7-9	TRBJ1-4	CASSRSGAANEKLFF
TRBV28	TRBJ2-5	CASSLQSPKETQYF
TRBV30	TRBJ1-2	CAWSNTPGTGYTF
TRBV7-2	TRBJ2-3	CASSSLPLAASTDTQYF
TRBV19	TRBJ2-6	CASSIAGANVLTF
TRBV27	TRBJ1-6	CASNGKGGSYNSPLHF
TRBV5-4	TRBJ2-5	CASSHGASGRAGGETQYF
TRBV20-1	TRBJ2-3	CSARDPAGRAF
TRBV19	TRBJ2-7	CASSTPGDTGYEQYF
TRBV12-3/TRBV12-4	TRBJ1-1	CASSLALFGEAFF
TRBV20-1	TRBJ2-5	CSASEGRETQYF
TRBV7-2	TRBJ2-5	CASSLMLSGIRETQYF
TRBV19	TRBJ1-4	CASREYGELFF
TRBV19	TRBJ1-1	CASSLEGDWGPGNTEAFF
TRBV6-2/TRBV6-3	TRBJ2-1	CASSYGGASYNEQFF
TRBV4-2	TRBJ1-1	CASSGDRGQYTEAFF
TRBV24-1	TRBJ2-3	CATRGTSGRRSDTQYF
TRBV7-3	TRBJ2-1	CASSTSGVFNEQFF
TRBV6-6	TRBJ2-1	CASTFRRTSGVYNEQFF
TRBV7-2	TRBJ2-1	CASSSFPLAGGLEQFF
TRBV5-5	TRBJ2-7	CASTGLRGGYEQYF
TRBV5-6	TRBJ2-1	CASSPTPSGKYNEQFF
TRBV7-2	TRBJ2-3	CASSLLAGGRADTQYF
TRBV11-2	TRBJ2-3	CASSLGQGATQYF
TRBV28	TRBJ1-5	CASRPGTLSNQPQHF
TRBV2	TRBJ2-5	CASKRRDRQETQYF
TRBV6-2/TRBV6-3	TRBJ2-1	CASSLGVRSSNEQFF
TRBV24-1	TRBJ1-1	CATSDSRRGDTEAFF
TRBV29-1	TRBJ2-1	CSVDLGGQGVNEQFF